The source of this T cell receptor beta chain is a study of shared clonotypes between healthy human individuals. This CDR3 contains 11 residues. V was cut by 6 bases and J by 10 bases, with 13 bases left in between. Germline lookup yields CDR1 DFQATT and CDR2 SNEGSKA (reference sequence). Over several immunoSEQ plates, each subset's genomic DNA was distributed in even portions. Assay: immunoSEQ multiplex PCR; the TCRdb copy retains only in-frame clones and omits some. The sample records some 200,000 clones, approximately 92% being singletons. V gene TRBV20-1 combines with J gene TRBJ2-1; D may match TRBD1 or TRBD2 (6 bases each). Sequencing was performed on naive CD4+ T cells sorted from blood. The subset: CD45RA+ positively selected. This TCR was sampled from a woman under 40 in good health. The CDR3 reads CSAAGGGEQFF. CDR3 in DNA: TGCAGTGCGGCTGGAGGGGGGGAGCAGTTCTTC.